This TCR beta chain was found in a study of CD8+ T cells in alopecia areata. Across the whole study: Treated individuals took tofacitinib by mouth, 5 to 10 mg twice daily. Study-wide findings and caveats: Elevated clonality characterized lesional scalp relative to normal scalp, particularly in alopecia totalis/universalis.

With regard to this clone: The antigen remains undetermined.

This CDR3 region has 19 residues. The germline V gene encodes CDR1 SQVTM and CDR2 ANQGSEA. Germline trimming cut 0 bases from V and 7 bases from J; bases unmatched to any gene: 12. Investigators isolated RNA and reverse transcribed it into cDNA to act as the sequencing template. Clones were sequenced by immunoSEQ multiplex PCR, and TCRdb holds only the in-frame ones, with some missing. This table has approximately 170,000 clones, roughly three fifths appearing once. Treatment: oral pan-JAK inhibitor, 5-10 mg twice daily. Punch biopsies of lesional scalp, plus peripheral blood, were taken from alopecia areata patients.

V and J are TRBV29-1 and TRBJ2-1; 16 bases are a match to TRBD2. This TCR was sampled from a human donor with alopecia areata. The material sequenced was CD4+ T cells sorted from blood, taken at week 4, from a patient treated with tofacitinib. CDR3 in amino acids: CSVEESGLAGGLAGNEQFF. The CDR3 DNA is TGCAGCGTTGAAGAATCGGGACTAGCGGGAGGGTTAGCTGGGAATGAGCAGTTCTTC.